This T cell receptor beta chain derives from a study of a mutant IDH1 vaccine in newly diagnosed glioma. This CDR3 has 12 residues. Per germline, CDR1 SGHKS and CDR2 YYEKEE (reference sequence). Trimming removed 1 base from V and 4 bases from J, with 5 bases in between. A note on this clone: Its target is not known.

Here immunoSEQ multiplex PCR was the method, and the copy in TCRdb shows in-frame clones only, minus some. In the table there are roughly 30,000 clones, approximately 90% of which are singletons. Study-level points and caveats: Apparently unrelated to pseudoprogression were changes in the top peripheral T cell clonotypes.

This sample's time point: week 5, during vaccination. One vaccine dose held 300 ug of mutant IDH1 20-mer peptide and came with topical imiquimod. The source of this sequence is a woman in her forties with glioma. Some clones in this sample may be carry-over from other donors' samples. The source was peripheral blood mononuclear cells (PBMCs), collected from a glioma patient whose treatment included an IDH1 peptide vaccine. J is TRBJ2-5 and V is TRBV5-5; D is unresolved. The CDR3 DNA reads TGTGCCAGCAGCTTGAAGGCAGAGACCCAGTACTTC. Amino acids: CASSLKAETQYF.